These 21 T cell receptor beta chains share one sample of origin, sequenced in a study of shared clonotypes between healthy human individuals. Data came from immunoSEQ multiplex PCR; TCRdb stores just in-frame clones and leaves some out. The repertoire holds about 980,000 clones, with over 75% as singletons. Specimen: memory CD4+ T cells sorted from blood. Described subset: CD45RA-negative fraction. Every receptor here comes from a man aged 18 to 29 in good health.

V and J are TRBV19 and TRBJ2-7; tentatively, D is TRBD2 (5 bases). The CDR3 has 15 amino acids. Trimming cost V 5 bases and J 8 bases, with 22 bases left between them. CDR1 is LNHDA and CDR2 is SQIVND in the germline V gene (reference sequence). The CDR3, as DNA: TGTGCCAGTAGTTCGGACGGACTGGGTGAAAGTCAGCAGTACTTC. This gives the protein CASSSDGLGESQQYF.

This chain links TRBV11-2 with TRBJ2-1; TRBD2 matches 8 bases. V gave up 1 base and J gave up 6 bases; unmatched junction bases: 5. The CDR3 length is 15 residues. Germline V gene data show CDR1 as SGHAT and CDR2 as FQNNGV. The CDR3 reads CASSLGGTRLNEQFF. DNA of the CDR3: TGTGCCAGCAGCTTAGGCGGGACTAGGCTCAATGAGCAGTTCTTC.

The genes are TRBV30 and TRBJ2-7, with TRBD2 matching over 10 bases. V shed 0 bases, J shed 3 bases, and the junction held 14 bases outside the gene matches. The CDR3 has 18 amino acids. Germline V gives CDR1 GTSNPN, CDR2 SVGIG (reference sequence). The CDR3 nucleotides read TGTGCCTGGAGTGTACCGTCGTCTGTCCTAGCGGGAGACTACGAGCAGTACTTC. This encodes CAWSVPSSVLAGDYEQYF.

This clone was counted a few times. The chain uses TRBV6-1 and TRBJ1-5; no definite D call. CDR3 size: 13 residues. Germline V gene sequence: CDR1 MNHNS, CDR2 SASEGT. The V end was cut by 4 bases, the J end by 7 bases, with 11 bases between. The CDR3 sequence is CASSALTNQPQHF. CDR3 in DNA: TGTGCCAGCAGTGCCCTTACAAACCAGCCCCAGCATTTT.

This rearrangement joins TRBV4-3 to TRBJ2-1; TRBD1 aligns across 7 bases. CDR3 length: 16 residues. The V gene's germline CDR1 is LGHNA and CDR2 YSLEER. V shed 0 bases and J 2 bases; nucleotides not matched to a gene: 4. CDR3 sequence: CASSQDGTVTYNEQFF. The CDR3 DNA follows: TGCGCCAGCAGCCAAGACGGGACAGTTACCTACAATGAGCAGTTCTTC.

The CDR3 DNA follows: TGTGCCACCAGCAGAGATGACAGGGGTTATTATGGCTACACCTTC. Residues: CATSRDDRGYYGYTF. The genes are TRBV15 and TRBJ1-2; 8 positions agree with TRBD1. CDR1 is LNHNV and CDR2 is YYDKDF in the germline V gene (reference sequence). V gave up 0 bases and J gave up 5 bases; unmatched junction bases: 5. This CDR3 spans 15 amino acids.

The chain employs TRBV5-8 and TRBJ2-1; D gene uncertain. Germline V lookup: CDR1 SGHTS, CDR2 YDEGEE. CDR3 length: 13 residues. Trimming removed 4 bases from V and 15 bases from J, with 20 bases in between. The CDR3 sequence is CASSPGPMSRPFF. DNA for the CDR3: TGTGCCAGCAGCCCCGGGCCGATGAGCCGTCCGTTCTTC.

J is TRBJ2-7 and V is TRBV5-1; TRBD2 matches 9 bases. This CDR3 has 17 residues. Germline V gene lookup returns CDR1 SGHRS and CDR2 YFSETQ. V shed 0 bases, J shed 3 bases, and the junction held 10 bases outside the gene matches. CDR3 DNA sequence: TGCGCCAGCAGCTTGGTTTCCGGGACTAGCATTTTCTACGAGCAGTACTTC. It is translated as CASSLVSGTSIFYEQYF.

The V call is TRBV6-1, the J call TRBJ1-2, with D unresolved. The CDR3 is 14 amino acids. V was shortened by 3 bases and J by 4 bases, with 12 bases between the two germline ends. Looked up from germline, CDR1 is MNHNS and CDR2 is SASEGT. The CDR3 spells CASSEGLLLYGYTF. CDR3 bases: TGTGCCAGCAGTGAGGGTCTCCTGCTCTATGGCTACACCTTC.

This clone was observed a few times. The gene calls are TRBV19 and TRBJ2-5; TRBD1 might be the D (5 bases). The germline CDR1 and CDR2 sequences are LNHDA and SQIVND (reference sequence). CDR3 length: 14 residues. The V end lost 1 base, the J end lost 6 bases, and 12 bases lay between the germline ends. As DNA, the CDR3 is TGTGCCAGTAGTATAGGGACATCCCCGAAGACCCAGTACTTC. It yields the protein CASSIGTSPKTQYF.

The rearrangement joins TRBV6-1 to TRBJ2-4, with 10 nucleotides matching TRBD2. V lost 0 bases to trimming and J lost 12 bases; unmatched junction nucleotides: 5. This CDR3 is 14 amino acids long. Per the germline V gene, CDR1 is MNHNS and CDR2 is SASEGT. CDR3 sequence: CASSEAAAGGPQYF. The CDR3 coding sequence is TGTGCCAGCAGTGAAGCCGCAGCGGGGGGGCCTCAGTACTTC.

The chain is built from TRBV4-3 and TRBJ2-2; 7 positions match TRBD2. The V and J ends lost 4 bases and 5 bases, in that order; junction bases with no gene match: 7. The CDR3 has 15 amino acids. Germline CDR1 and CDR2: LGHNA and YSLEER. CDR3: CASSPPGAGTGELFF. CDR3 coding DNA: TGCGCCAGCAGCCCGCCGGGAGCGGGAACCGGGGAGCTGTTTTTT.

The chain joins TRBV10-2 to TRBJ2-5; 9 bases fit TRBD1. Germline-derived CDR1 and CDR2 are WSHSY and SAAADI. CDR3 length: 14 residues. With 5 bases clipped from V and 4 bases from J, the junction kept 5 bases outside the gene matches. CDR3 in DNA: TGCGCCAGCAGTCCTCAGGGACAGGGAGAGACCCAGTACTTC. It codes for CASSPQGQGETQYF.

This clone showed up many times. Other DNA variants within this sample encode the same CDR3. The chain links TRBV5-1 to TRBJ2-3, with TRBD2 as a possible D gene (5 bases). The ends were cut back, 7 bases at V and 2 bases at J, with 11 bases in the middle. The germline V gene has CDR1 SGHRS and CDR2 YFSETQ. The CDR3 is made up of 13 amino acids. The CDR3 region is CASGSGDTDTQYF. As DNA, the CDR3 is TGCGCCAGCGGGTCCGGGGACACAGATACGCAGTATTTT.

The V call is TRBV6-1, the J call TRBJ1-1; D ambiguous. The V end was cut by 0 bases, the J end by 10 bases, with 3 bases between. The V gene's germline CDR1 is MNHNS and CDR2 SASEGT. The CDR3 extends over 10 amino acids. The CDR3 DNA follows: TGTGCCAGCAGTGAAGCGGGAGCTTTCTTT. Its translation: CASSEAGAFF.

The CDR3 sequence: CASSQDLWREVGDTQYF. CDR3 sequence (DNA): TGCGCCAGCAGCCAAGATTTATGGCGGGAGGTGGGAGATACGCAGTATTTT. The rearrangement links TRBV4-3 to TRBJ2-3, with 8 bases lining up with TRBD2. The CDR3 spans 17 residues. The V gene's germline CDR1 is LGHNA and CDR2 YSLEER. J lost 5 bases, V lost 0 bases, and 10 bases had no gene match.

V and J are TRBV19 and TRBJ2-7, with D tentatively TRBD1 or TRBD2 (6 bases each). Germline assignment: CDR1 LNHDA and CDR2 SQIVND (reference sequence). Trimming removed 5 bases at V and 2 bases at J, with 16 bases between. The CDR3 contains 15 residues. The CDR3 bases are TGTGCCAGTAGTTACGCGGGACACACCGCCTACGAGCAGTACTTC. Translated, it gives CASSYAGHTAYEQYF.

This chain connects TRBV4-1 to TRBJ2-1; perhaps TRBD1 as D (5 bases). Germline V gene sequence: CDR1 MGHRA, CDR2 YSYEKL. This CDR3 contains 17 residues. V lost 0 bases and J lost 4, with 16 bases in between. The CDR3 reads CASSQEAGRPLYNEQFF. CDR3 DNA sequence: TGCGCCAGCAGCCAAGAGGCAGGGCGACCCCTTTACAATGAGCAGTTCTTC.

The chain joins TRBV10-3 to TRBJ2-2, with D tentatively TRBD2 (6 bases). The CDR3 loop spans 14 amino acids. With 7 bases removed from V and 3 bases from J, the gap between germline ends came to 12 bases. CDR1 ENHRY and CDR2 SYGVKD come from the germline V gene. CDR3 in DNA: TGTGCCATCAAAAAGGAGGGTCACACCGGGGAGCTGTTTTTT. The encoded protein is CAIKKEGHTGELFF.

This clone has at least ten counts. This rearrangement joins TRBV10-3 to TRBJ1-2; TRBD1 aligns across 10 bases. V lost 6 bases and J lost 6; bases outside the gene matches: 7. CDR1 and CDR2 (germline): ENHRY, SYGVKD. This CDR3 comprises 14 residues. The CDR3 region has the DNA TGTGCCATCAGCCTAGGGACAGGGGAACATGGCTACACCTTC. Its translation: CAISLGTGEHGYTF.

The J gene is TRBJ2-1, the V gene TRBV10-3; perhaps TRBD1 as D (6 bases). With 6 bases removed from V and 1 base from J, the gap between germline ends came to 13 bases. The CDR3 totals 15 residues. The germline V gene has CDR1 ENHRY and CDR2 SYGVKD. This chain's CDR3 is CAIRPGDPSYNEQFF. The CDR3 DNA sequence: TGTGCCATCAGGCCAGGGGATCCTTCCTACAATGAGCAGTTCTTC.